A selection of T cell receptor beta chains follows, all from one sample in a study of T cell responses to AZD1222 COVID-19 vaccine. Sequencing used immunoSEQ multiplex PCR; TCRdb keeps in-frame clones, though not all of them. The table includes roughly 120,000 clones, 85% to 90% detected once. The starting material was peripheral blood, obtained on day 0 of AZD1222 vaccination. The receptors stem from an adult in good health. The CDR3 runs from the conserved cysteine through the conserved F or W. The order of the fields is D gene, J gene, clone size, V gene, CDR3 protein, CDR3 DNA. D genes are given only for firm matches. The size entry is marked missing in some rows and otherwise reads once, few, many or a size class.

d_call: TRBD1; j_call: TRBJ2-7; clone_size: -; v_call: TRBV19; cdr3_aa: CASSINRGMYEQYF; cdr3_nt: TGTGCCAGTAGTATCAACAGGGGGATGTACGAGCAGTACTTC
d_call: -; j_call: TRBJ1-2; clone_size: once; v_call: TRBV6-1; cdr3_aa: CASSDPSYGYTF; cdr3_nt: TGTGCCAGCAGTGATCCGAGCTATGGCTACACCTTC
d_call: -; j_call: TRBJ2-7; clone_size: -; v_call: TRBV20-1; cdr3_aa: CSARAKYEQYF; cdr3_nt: TGCAGTGCTAGGGCAAAGTACGAGCAGTACTTC
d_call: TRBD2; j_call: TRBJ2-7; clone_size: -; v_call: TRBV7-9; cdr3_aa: CASSLTSGKSYEQYF; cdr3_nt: TGTGCCAGCAGCCTGACTAGCGGGAAGTCCTACGAGCAGTACTTC
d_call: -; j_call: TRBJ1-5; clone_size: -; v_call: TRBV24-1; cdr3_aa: CATSETGNQPQHF; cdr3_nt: TGTGCCACCAGTGAGACAGGTAATCAGCCCCAGCATTTT
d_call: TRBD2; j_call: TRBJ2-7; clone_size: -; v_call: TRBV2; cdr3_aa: CASRPGGAGAYEQYF; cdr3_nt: TGTGCCAGCAGACCAGGAGGAGCGGGAGCGTACGAGCAGTACTTC
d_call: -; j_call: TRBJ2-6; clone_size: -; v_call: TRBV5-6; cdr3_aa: CASSSGGANVLTF; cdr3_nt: TGTGCCAGCAGCTCCGGTGGGGCCAACGTCCTGACTTTC
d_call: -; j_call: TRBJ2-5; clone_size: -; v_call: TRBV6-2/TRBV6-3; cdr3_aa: CASSPDSTRKTQYF; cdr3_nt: TGTGCCAGCAGTCCCGACTCCACTCGTAAGACCCAGTACTTC
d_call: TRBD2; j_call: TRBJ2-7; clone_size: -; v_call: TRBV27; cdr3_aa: CASSFSGRASGQYF; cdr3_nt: TGTGCCAGCAGTTTCAGCGGGAGGGCCTCAGGGCAGTACTTC
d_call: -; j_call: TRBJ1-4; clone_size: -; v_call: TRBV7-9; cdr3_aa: CASSLGHGPEKLFF; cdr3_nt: TGTGCCAGCAGCTTGGGACATGGTCCGGAAAAACTGTTTTTT
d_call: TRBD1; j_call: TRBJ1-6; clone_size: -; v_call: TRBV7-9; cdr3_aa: CASSRDRDSPLHF; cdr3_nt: TGTGCCAGCAGCCGCGACAGGGATTCACCCCTCCACTTT
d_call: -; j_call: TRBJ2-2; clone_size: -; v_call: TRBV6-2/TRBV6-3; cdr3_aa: CASSYSGFQGTGELFF; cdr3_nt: TGTGCCAGCAGTTACTCCGGCTTCCAGGGGACCGGGGAGCTGTTTTTT
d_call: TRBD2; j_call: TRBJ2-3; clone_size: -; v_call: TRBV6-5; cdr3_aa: CASSYFRGGARDTQYF; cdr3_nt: TGTGCCAGCAGTTATTTCCGGGGGGGGGCCAGGGATACGCAGTATTTT
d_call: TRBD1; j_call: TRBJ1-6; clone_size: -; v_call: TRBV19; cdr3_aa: CATRQGVDSPLHF; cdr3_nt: TGTGCCACCCGACAGGGAGTCGACTCACCCCTCCACTTT
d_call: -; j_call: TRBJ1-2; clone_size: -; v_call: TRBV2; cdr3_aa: CASSGEGVYGYTF; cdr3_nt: TGTGCCAGCAGTGGCGAGGGGGTCTATGGCTACACCTTC
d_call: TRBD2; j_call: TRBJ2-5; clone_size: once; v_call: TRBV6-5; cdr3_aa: CASSRGVQETQYF; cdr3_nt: TGTGCCAGCAGCCGGGGGGTCCAAGAGACCCAGTACTTC
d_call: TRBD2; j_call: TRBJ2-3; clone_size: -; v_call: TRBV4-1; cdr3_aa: CASSQVAGILPSTDTQYF; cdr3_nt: TGCGCCAGCAGCCAAGTAGCGGGGATCCTTCCAAGCACAGATACGCAGTATTTT
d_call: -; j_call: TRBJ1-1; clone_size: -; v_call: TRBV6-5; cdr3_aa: CASSQKGSRNTEAFF; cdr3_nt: TGTGCCAGCAGTCAGAAGGGCAGCCGGAACACTGAAGCTTTCTTT
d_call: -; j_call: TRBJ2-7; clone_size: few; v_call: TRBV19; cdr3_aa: CASSIGSSEQYF; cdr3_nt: TGTGCCAGTAGTATAGGAAGCTCCGAGCAGTACTTC
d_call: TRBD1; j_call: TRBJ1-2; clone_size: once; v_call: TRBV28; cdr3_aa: CASSSGTGGIQYGYTF; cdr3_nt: TGTGCCAGCAGTTCCGGGACAGGGGGAATTCAGTATGGCTACACCTTC
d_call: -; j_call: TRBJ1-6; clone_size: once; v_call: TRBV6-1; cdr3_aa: CASSEFSGGSPLHF; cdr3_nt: TGTGCCAGCAGTGAATTTTCCGGGGGTTCACCCCTCCACTTT
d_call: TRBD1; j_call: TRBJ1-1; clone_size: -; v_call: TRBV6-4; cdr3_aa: CASSARQGWDTEAFF; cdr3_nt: TGTGCCAGCAGTGCCCGACAGGGGTGGGACACTGAAGCTTTCTTT
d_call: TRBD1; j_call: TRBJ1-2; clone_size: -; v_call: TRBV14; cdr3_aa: CASSPFQGARRGYTF; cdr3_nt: TGTGCCAGCAGCCCATTCCAGGGGGCGCGCCGGGGCTACACCTTC
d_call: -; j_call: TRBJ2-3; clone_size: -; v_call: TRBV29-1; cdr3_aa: CSVAGAPADTQYF; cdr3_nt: TGCAGCGTTGCTGGGGCGCCGGCAGATACGCAGTATTTT
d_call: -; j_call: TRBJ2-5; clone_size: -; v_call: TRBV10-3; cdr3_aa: CAISAPRLETQYF; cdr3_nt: TGTGCCATCAGTGCCCCCCGTCTGGAGACCCAGTACTTC
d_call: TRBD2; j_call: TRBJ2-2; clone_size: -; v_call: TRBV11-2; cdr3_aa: CASSLYSPSGRVFTGELFF; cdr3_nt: TGTGCCAGCAGCTTATACTCCCCTAGCGGGAGGGTATTCACCGGGGAGCTGTTTTTT
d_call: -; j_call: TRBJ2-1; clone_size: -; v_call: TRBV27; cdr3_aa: CASSWGDGLEFF; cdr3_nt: TGTGCCAGCAGTTGGGGGGACGGATTGGAGTTCTTC
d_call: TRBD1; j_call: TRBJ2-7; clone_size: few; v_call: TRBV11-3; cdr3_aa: CASSLTGSGEQYF; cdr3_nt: TGTGCCAGCAGCCTGACAGGGAGTGGCGAGCAGTACTTC
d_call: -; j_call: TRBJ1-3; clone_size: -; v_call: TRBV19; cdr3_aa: CASSTLSGNTIYF; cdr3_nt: TGTGCCAGTAGTACCCTCTCTGGAAACACCATATATTTT
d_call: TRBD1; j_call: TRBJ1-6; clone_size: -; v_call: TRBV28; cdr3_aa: CASTEGASPLHF; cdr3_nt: TGTGCCAGCACCGAGGGGGCATCACCCCTCCACTTT
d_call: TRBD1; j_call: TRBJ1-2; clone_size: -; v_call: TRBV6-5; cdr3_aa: CATSSSGGALKGYTF; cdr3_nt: TGTGCCACCTCTAGTTCAGGGGGCGCTTTGAAAGGCTACACCTTC
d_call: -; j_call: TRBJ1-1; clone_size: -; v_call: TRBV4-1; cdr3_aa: CASSQASGIHTEAFF; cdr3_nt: TGCGCCAGCAGCCAAGCGTCGGGGATACATACTGAAGCTTTCTTT
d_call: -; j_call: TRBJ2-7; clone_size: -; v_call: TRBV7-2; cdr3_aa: CASSLGHSSYEQYF; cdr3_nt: TGTGCCAGCAGCTTAGGGCACAGTTCCTACGAGCAGTACTTC
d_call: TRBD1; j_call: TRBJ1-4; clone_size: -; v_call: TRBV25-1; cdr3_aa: CASSEDGGGGEKLFF; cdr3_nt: TGTGCCAGCAGTGAAGACGGAGGGGGCGGTGAAAAACTGTTTTTT
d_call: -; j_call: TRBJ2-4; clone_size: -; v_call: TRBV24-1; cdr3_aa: CAPIWLAKNIQYF; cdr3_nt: TGTGCCCCTATCTGGTTAGCCAAAAACATTCAGTACTTC
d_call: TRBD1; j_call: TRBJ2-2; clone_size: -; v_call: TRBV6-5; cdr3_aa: CASSSGQGYTGELFF; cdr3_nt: TGTGCCAGCAGCAGCGGACAGGGGTACACCGGGGAGCTGTTTTTT
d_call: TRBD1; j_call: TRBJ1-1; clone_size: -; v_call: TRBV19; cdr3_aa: CASSIPRDRGMNTEAFF; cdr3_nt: TGTGCCAGTAGTATTCCCCGGGACAGGGGAATGAACACTGAAGCTTTCTTT
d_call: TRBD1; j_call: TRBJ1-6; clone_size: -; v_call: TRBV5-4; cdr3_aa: CASSAGTGFPLALHF; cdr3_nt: TGTGCCAGCAGCGCGGGGACAGGCTTCCCACTGGCCCTCCACTTT
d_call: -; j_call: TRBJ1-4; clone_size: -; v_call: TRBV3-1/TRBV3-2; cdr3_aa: CASSHSLRGGEKLFF; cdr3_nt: TGTGCCAGCAGCCATAGTTTGAGGGGAGGTGAAAAACTGTTTTTT
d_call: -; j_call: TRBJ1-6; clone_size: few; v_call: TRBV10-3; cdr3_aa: CAIKEQGHRSPLHF; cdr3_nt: TGTGCCATCAAAGAACAGGGTCATCGTTCACCCCTCCACTTT
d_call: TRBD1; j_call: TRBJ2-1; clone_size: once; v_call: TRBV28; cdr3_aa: CASIPGQGNEQFF; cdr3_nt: TGTGCCAGCATCCCGGGACAGGGTAATGAGCAGTTCTTC
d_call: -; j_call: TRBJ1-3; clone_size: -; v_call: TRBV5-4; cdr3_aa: CASRMTGSGNTIYF; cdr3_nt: TGTGCCAGCAGGATGACAGGCTCTGGAAACACCATATATTTT
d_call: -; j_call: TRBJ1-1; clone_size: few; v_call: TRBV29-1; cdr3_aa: CSVAGRGDTEAFF; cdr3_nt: TGCAGCGTTGCCGGGCGGGGGGACACTGAAGCTTTCTTT